Below are 23 T cell receptor beta chains sequenced from a single sample in a study of cytomegalovirus exposure and HLA in healthy donors. Amplification used 60 Vbeta primers and 13 Jbeta primers. Profiling relied on immunoSEQ multiplex PCR, and the TCRdb table lists in-frame clones only, not all of them. The sample comprises some 150,000 clones, around 77% of which are singletons, and over 1.3% rests with the top ten. Specimen: PBMCs. These receptors came from a man aged 55-75 years in good health and CMV-seronegative.

This clone was counted between two and nine times. J is TRBJ1-1 and V is TRBV6-4; TRBD1 is a possible D gene (6 bases). The CDR3 is made up of 13 amino acids. CDR1 MRHNA and CDR2 SNTAGT come from the germline V gene. V lost 4 bases and J 3 bases, leaving 9 bases between the germline ends. This CDR3 reads CASSVAGDTEAFF. CDR3 sequence (DNA): TGTGCCAGCAGTGTAGCAGGGGACACTGAAGCTTTCTTT.

The V and J genes are TRBV4-1 and TRBJ2-1, with TRBD1 as a possible D gene (5 bases). Germline values: CDR1 MGHRA, CDR2 YSYEKL. Trimming removed 1 base from V and 4 bases from J, with 11 bases in between. The CDR3 has 15 amino acids. CDR3 in amino acids: CASSQVATEYNEQFF. The CDR3 nucleotides read TGCGCCAGCAGCCAAGTGGCGACAGAATACAATGAGCAGTTCTTC.

This clone was seen more than once but under ten times. The chain combines TRBV7-9 with TRBJ2-1, with 7 nucleotides matching TRBD2. Trimming cost V 1 base and J 4 bases; bases outside gene matches: 4. The CDR3 totals 15 residues. In germline, CDR1 is SEHNR, CDR2 FQNEAQ (reference sequence). This CDR3 is CASSLGSSGYNEQFF. CDR3 bases: TGTGCCAGCAGCTTAGGGTCTAGCGGATACAATGAGCAGTTCTTC.

The rearrangement links TRBV12-2 to TRBJ2-1; the DNA was not used to check the table's D call, TRBD1. TRBV12-2 is marked as a pseudogene. The CDR3 spans 20 residues. The CDR3 region is CASRLGPLDRLGGSYNEQFF. DNA of the CDR3: TGTGCAAGTCGCTTAGGCCCTCTTGACAGGTTAGGGGGCTCCTACAATGAGCAGTTCTTC.

J is TRBJ2-3 and V is TRBV7-2; 8 positions agree with TRBD2. This CDR3 spans 17 amino acids. From germline, CDR1 is SGHTA and CDR2 FQGNSA. The trim removed 5 bases at V and 5 bases at J, leaving 15 bases unmatched. The CDR3 coding sequence is TGTGCCAGCAGCCCGGGGTCAAGCGGGGGACGGGGAGATACGCAGTATTTT. It translates to CASSPGSSGGRGDTQYF.

The V gene is TRBV2, the J gene TRBJ1-2, with 9 bases fitting TRBD1. The V and J ends lost 7 bases and 8 bases, in that order; junction bases with no gene match: 11. Germline assignment: CDR1 SNHLY and CDR2 FYNNEI. The CDR3 covers 14 residues. The CDR3 DNA reads TGTGCCAGCAAGGGACAGGGAGGATCTGGGGGCTACACCTTC. Residues: CASKGQGGSGGYTF. Using reference TRBV2 and TRBJ1-2 for the parts outside the CDR3, the full variable domain is EPEVTQTPSHQVTQMGQEVILRCVPISNHLYFYWYRQILGQKVEFLVSFYNNEISEKSEIFDDQFSVERPDGSNFTLKIRSTKLEDSAMYFCASKGQGGSGGYTFGSGTRLTVV.

This clone was detected only a few times. The chain combines TRBV5-4 with TRBJ2-7; no reliable D call. The V and J ends lost 3 bases and 3 bases respectively, with 13 bases between them. The CDR3 totals 14 residues. The germline CDR1 and CDR2 sequences are SGHNT and YYREEE (reference sequence). The CDR3: CASSSGGRIYEQYF. The CDR3 nucleotides are TGTGCCAGCAGCTCTGGCGGTAGAATCTACGAGCAGTACTTC.

The chain combines TRBV7-2 with TRBJ2-3, with D perhaps matching TRBD1 or TRBD2 (5 bases each). The length of the CDR3 is 12 residues. V was clipped by 10 bases and J by 1 base, with 9 bases between them. CDR1 is SGHTA and CDR2 is FQGNSA in the germline V gene. The CDR3 here is CAIRGGTDTQYF. CDR3 sequence (DNA): TGTGCCATCAGAGGGGGCACAGATACGCAGTATTTT.

The rearrangement joins TRBV5-1 to TRBJ2-3, with 8 bases that match TRBD2. V trimming: 4 bases; J trimming: 4 bases; junction bases outside the gene matches: 11. Per germline, CDR1 SGHRS and CDR2 YFSETQ. The length of the CDR3 is 16 residues. This CDR3 reads CASSQTLAGGSDTQYF. The CDR3 region has the DNA TGCGCCAGCAGCCAGACCTTGGCGGGAGGCTCAGATACGCAGTATTTT.

This sequence joins TRBV19 and TRBJ1-4; 7 bases align to TRBD1. The CDR3 consists of 18 residues. The ends lost 2 bases at V and 5 bases at J; junction bases unmatched: 14. The V gene's germline CDR1 is LNHDA and CDR2 SQIVND (reference sequence). The CDR3 protein is CASSITIGVQGRNEKLFF. The CDR3 DNA reads TGTGCCAGTAGTATAACGATTGGGGTACAGGGGAGAAATGAAAAACTGTTTTTT.

The chain joins TRBV6-1 to TRBJ1-1; D gene unclear. The CDR3 loop spans 15 amino acids. Germline CDR1 reads MNHNS; CDR2 reads SASEGT. V lost 8 bases and J lost 4, with 20 bases in between. The CDR3 DNA is TGTGCCAGCGGGAGGAGTGTGGGCCGGAGCACTGAAGCTTTCTTT. Protein: CASGRSVGRSTEAFF.

The V and J genes are TRBV5-1 and TRBJ1-5; tentative D call: TRBD1 (5 bases). This CDR3 spans 15 amino acids. CDR1 is SGHRS, CDR2 YFSETQ, per germline. Trimming stripped 5 bases from V and 3 bases from J, with 15 bases between. This CDR3 is CASSQTGGDNQPQHF. CDR3 bases: TGCGCCAGCAGTCAGACTGGAGGGGACAATCAGCCCCAGCATTTT.

The chain carries TRBV5-1 and TRBJ2-5; TRBD1 aligns across 8 bases. The CDR3 totals 14 residues. Germline V lookup: CDR1 SGHRS, CDR2 YFSETQ. Germline trimming cut 1 base from V and 5 bases from J; bases unmatched to any gene: 4. The CDR3 region is CASSLRQGPETQYF. The CDR3, as DNA: TGCGCCAGCAGCTTGCGACAGGGGCCCGAGACCCAGTACTTC. The entire variable domain, with the rest obtained from reference TRBV5-1 and TRBJ2-5, is as follows: KAGVTQTPRYLIKTRGQQVTLSCSPISGHRSVSWYQQTPGQGLQFLFEYFSETQRNKGNFPGRFSGRQFSNSRSEMNVSTLELGDSALYLCASSLRQGPETQYFGPGTRLLVL.

This clone was seen a single time. V and J are TRBV11-2 and TRBJ2-2; 10 bases line up with TRBD2. The CDR3 is 16 amino acids. The germline V gene encodes CDR1 SGHAT and CDR2 FQNNGV. The ends lost 1 base at V and 4 bases at J; junction bases unmatched: 3. CDR3 amino acids: CASSLVAGGGTGELFF. The CDR3 DNA follows: TGTGCCAGCAGCTTAGTAGCGGGAGGCGGCACCGGGGAGCTGTTTTTT.

This sequence joins TRBV5-1 and TRBJ2-3; tentatively, D is TRBD2 (6 bases). The CDR3 sequence is 14 residues long. Trimming stripped 1 base from V and 3 bases from J, with 9 bases between. Per the germline V gene, CDR1 is SGHRS and CDR2 is YFSETQ. CDR3 region: CASSLFSGTDTQYF. For the CDR3, the DNA is TGCGCCAGCAGCTTGTTCAGCGGGACAGATACGCAGTATTTT.

The sample holds a few counts of this clone. The chain employs TRBV7-9 and TRBJ2-1; D perhaps matches TRBD1 (5 bases). This CDR3 region has 14 residues. The V gene's germline CDR1 is SEHNR and CDR2 FQNEAQ (reference sequence). With 1 base removed from V and 5 bases from J, the gap between germline ends came to 9 bases. The chain's CDR3 is CASSLVQTDNEQFF. The CDR3 nucleotides are TGTGCCAGCAGCTTAGTGCAGACAGACAATGAGCAGTTCTTC.

This chain joins TRBV5-4 and TRBJ2-1; 16 bases line up with TRBD2. Trimming at V came to 4 bases and at J to 10 bases, leaving 5 bases not matched to a gene. The germline V gene has CDR1 SGHNT and CDR2 YYREEE (reference sequence). The length of the CDR3 is 15 residues. The CDR3 reads CASSKGLAGGVEQFF. Written as DNA, the CDR3 is TGTGCCAGCAGCAAGGGACTAGCGGGAGGGGTGGAGCAGTTCTTC.

This clone was seen more than once but under ten times. V and J are TRBV10-1 and TRBJ1-4; D possibly corresponds to TRBD1 (5 bases). V shed 3 bases and J shed 8 bases, with 10 bases lying between them. The length of the CDR3 is 13 residues. Looked up from germline, CDR1 is WNHNN and CDR2 is SYGVQD (reference sequence). The DNA of the CDR3 is TGCGCCAGCAGTGACAGGGTGGACGAAAAACTGTTTTTT. This encodes CASSDRVDEKLFF.

The chain is built from TRBV7-8 and TRBJ2-2; 7 nucleotides align to TRBD2. The CDR3 has 16 amino acids. CDR1 is SGHVS, CDR2 FQNEAQ, per germline. The ends lost 0 bases at V and 5 bases at J; junction bases unmatched: 6. The CDR3 DNA reads TGTGCCAGCAGCTTAGCGCGGCGACTAGCAACCGGGGAGCTGTTTTTT. It is translated as CASSLARRLATGELFF.

This rearrangement joins TRBV5-4 to TRBJ1-2; 9 bases are shared with TRBD1. CDR3 size: 18 residues. V was clipped by 0 bases and J by 5 bases; unmatched bases: 14. Germline V gene lookup returns CDR1 SGHNT and CDR2 YYREEE (reference sequence). CDR3 nucleotide sequence: TGTGCCAGCAGCTTGGTAGGAGTGCGGGACAGGGATGGATATGGCTACACCTTC. Translated: CASSLVGVRDRDGYGYTF.

In this sample, this clone turned up once. The chain combines TRBV6-5 with TRBJ1-1; TRBD1 matches 10 bases. The CDR3 runs to 15 residues. From germline, CDR1 is MNHEY and CDR2 SVGAGI. V shed 5 bases, J shed 5 bases, and the junction held 8 bases outside the gene matches. This chain's CDR3 is CASSPGQGVGTEAFF. In DNA, the CDR3 is TGTGCCAGCAGTCCTGGACAGGGGGTAGGAACTGAAGCTTTCTTT.

The chain links TRBV2 to TRBJ2-1, with D maybe TRBD2 (5 bases). The V and J ends lost 5 bases and 9 bases respectively, with 11 bases between them. Per germline, CDR1 SNHLY and CDR2 FYNNEI. CDR3 length: 12 residues. In DNA form, the CDR3 reads TGTGCCAGCAGTAAAGGAGGAGTTGAGCAGTTCTTC. It is translated as CASSKGGVEQFF.

V and J are TRBV11-3 and TRBJ1-1; TRBD1 matches at 8 bases. Germline V gene lookup returns CDR1 SGHNT and CDR2 YENEEA. The CDR3 runs to 15 residues. Losses at the gene ends were 1 base for V and 4 bases for J; bases not matched to a gene: 5. The CDR3 DNA follows: TGTGCCAGCAGCTTAGGCCAGGGGGCCGGCACTGAAGCTTTCTTT. It translates to CASSLGQGAGTEAFF. The full variable domain, rest sourced from reference TRBV11-3 and TRBJ1-1, is EAGVVQSPRYKIIEKKQPVAFWCNPISGHNTLYWYLQNLGQGPELLIRYENEEAVDDSQLPKDRFSAERLKGVDSTLKIQPAELGDSAVYLCASSLGQGAGTEAFFGQGTRLTVV.